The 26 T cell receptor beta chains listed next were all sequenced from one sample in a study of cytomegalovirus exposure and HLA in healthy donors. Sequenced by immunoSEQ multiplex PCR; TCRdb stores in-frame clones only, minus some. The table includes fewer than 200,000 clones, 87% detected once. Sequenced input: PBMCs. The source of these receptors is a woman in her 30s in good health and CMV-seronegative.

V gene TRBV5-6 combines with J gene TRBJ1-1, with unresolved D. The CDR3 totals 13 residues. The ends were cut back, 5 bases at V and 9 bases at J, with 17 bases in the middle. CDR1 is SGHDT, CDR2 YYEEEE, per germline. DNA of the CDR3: TGTGCCAGCAGTCAAGCACCCGGGGTCAAAGCTTTCTTT. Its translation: CASSQAPGVKAFF.

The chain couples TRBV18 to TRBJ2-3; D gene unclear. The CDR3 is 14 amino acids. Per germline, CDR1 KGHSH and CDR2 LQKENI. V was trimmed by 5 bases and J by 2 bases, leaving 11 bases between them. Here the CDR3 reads CASSIRRDTDTQYF. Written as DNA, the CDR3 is TGTGCCAGCTCAATTCGGAGAGACACAGATACGCAGTATTTT.

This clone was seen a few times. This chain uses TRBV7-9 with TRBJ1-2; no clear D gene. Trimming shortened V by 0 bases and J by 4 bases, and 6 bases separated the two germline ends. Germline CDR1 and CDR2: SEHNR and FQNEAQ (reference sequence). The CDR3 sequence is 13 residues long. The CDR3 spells CASSLAGAYGYTF. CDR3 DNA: TGTGCCAGCAGCTTAGCAGGAGCCTATGGCTACACCTTC.

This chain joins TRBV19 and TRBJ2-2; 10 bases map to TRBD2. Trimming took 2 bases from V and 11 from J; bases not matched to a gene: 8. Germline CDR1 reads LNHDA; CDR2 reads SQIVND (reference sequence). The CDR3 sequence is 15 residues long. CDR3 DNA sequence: TGTGCCAGTAGTATATTTCCTAGCGGGGGTGCCGAGCTGTTTTTT. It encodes CASSIFPSGGAELFF.

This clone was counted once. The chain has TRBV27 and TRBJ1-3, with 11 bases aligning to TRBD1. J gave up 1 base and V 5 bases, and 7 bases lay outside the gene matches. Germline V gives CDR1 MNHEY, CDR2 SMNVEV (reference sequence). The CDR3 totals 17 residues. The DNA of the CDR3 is TGTGCCAGCAGTAGGACAGGGGGCTTTTTTTCTGGAAACACCATATATTTT. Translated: CASSRTGGFFSGNTIYF.

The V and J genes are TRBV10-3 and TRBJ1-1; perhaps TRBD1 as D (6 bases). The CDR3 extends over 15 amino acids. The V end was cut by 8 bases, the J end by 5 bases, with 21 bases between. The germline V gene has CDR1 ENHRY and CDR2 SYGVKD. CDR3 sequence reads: CAIRGPGVKGTEAFF. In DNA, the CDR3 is TGTGCCATCCGCGGGCCAGGGGTTAAGGGGACTGAAGCTTTCTTT.

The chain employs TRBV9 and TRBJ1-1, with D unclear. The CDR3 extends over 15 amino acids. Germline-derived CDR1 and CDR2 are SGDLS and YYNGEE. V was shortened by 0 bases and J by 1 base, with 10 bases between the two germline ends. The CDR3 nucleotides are TGTGCCAGCAGCGTAGGTGAAGCGAGGAACACTGAAGCTTTCTTT. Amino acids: CASSVGEARNTEAFF.

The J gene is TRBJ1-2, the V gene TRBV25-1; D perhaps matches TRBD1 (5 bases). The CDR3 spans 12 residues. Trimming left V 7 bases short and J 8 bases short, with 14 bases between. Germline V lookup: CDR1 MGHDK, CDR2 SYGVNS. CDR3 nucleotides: TGTGCCAGCAACCACAGGCAGCGCGGCTACACCTTC. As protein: CASNHRQRGYTF.

DNA of the CDR3: TGTGCCAGCAGTCTTATAGTCGGAGATACGCAGTATTTT. It is translated as CASSLIVGDTQYF. The chain is built from TRBV6-5 and TRBJ2-3; D gene uncertain. V gave up 5 bases and J gave up 5 bases, with 11 bases separating them. Germline assignment: CDR1 MNHEY and CDR2 SVGAGI. The CDR3 spans 13 residues.

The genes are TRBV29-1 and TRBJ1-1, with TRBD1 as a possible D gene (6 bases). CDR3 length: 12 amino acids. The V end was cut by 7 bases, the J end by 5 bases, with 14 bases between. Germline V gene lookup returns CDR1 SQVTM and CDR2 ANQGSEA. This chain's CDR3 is CSAEGGRTEAFF. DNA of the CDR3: TGCAGCGCTGAGGGGGGTAGGACTGAAGCTTTCTTT.

The chain's CDR3 is CASSLGQGAMNTEAFF. The DNA for the CDR3 is TGCGCCAGCAGCTTGGGGCAGGGGGCCATGAACACTGAAGCTTTCTTT. The V and J genes are TRBV5-1 and TRBJ1-1, with TRBD1 identical over 8 bases. The trim removed 0 bases at V and 0 bases at J, leaving 4 bases unmatched. Germline CDR1 reads SGHRS; CDR2 reads YFSETQ. This CDR3 has 16 residues. The full variable domain, completed using reference TRBV5-1 and TRBJ1-1, is KAGVTQTPRYLIKTRGQQVTLSCSPISGHRSVSWYQQTPGQGLQFLFEYFSETQRNKGNFPGRFSGRQFSNSRSEMNVSTLELGDSALYLCASSLGQGAMNTEAFFGQGTRLTVV.

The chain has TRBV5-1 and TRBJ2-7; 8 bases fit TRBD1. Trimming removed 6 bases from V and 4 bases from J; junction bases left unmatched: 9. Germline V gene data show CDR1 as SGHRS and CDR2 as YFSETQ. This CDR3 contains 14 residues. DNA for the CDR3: TGCGCCAGCACGTCTCGGGACAGGCCATACGAGCAGTACTTC. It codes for CASTSRDRPYEQYF.

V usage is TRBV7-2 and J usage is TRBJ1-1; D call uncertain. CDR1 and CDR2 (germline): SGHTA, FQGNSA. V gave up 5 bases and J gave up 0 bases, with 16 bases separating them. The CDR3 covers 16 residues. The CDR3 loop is CASSPSLSQMNTEAFF. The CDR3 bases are TGTGCCAGCAGCCCCTCCTTGAGTCAAATGAACACTGAAGCTTTCTTT.

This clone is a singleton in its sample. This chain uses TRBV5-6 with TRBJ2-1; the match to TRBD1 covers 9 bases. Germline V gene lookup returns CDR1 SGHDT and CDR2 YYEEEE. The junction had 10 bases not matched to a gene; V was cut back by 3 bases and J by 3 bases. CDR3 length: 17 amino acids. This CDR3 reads CASSSRTGTGIYNEQFF. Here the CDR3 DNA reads TGTGCCAGCAGCTCAAGAACCGGGACAGGGATCTACAATGAGCAGTTCTTC.

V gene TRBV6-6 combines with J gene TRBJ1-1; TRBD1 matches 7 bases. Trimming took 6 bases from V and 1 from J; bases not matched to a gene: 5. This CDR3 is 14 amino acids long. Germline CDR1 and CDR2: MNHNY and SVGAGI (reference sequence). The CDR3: CASREGARNTEAFF. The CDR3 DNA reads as TGTGCCAGCAGAGAGGGGGCTCGGAACACTGAAGCTTTCTTT.

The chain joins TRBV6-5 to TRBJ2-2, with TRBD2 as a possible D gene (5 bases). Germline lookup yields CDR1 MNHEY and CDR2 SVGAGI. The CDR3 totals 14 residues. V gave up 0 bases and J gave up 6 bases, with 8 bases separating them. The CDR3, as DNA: TGTGCCAGCAGTTACTCGAAAGCGGCCGGGGAGCTGTTTTTT. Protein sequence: CASSYSKAAGELFF.

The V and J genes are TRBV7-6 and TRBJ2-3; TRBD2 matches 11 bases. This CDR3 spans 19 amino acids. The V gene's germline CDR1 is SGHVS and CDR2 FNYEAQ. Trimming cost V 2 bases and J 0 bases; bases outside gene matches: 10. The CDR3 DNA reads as TGTGCCAGCAGCTTATTTGGGCTAGCGGGGGGATCTAGCACAGATACGCAGTATTTT. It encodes CASSLFGLAGGSSTDTQYF.

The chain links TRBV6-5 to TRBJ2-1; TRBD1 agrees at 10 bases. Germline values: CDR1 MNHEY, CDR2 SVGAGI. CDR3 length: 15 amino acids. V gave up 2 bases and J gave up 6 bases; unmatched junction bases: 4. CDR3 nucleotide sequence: TGTGCCAGCAGTTACGGCGGGACAGGGGTCAATGAGCAGTTCTTC. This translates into CASSYGGTGVNEQFF.

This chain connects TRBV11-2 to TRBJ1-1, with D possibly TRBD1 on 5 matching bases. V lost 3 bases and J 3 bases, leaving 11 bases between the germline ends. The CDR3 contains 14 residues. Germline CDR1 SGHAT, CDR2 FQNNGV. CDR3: CASSFGGLDTEAFF. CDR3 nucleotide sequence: TGTGCCAGCAGCTTTGGGGGGTTGGACACTGAAGCTTTCTTT.

The CDR3 DNA follows: TGTGCCAGCAGCAAAGACCCGAGACACCCACAGTACTTC. Translation gives CASSKDPRHPQYF. This chain uses TRBV21-1 with TRBJ2-7; the table's D gene call, TRBD1, was not cross checked with the DNA. TRBV21-1 is a pseudogene segment. The CDR3 runs to 13 residues.

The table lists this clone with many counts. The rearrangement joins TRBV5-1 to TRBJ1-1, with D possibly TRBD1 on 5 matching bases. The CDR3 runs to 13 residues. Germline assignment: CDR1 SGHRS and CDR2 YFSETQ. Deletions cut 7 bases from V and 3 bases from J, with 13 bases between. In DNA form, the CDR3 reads TGCGCCAGCCGGACGGGGGATTACACTGAAGCTTTCTTT. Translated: CASRTGDYTEAFF.

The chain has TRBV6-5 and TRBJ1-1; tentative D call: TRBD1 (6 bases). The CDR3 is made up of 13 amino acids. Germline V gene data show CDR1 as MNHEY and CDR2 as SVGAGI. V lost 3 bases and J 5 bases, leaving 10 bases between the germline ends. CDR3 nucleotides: TGTGCCAGCAGTTATTCCAGGGGAACTGAAGCTTTCTTT. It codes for CASSYSRGTEAFF.

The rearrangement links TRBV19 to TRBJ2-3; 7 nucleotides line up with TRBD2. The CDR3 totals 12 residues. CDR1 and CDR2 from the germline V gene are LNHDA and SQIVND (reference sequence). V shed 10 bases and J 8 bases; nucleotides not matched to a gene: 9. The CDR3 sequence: CATSPGGVTQYF. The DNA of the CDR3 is TGTGCCACCTCTCCGGGGGGAGTTACGCAGTATTTT.

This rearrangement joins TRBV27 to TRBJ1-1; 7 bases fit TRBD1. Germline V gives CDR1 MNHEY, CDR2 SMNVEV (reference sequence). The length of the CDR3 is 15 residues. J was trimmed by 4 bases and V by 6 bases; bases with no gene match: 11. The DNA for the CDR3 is TGTGCCAGCAGACTAAGAGGGGGCTATGGCACTGAAGCTTTCTTT. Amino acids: CASRLRGGYGTEAFF.

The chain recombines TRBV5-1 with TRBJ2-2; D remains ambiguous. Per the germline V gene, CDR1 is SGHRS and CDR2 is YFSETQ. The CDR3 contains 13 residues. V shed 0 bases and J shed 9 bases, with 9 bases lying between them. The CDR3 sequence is CASSLGRMRELFF. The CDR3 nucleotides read TGCGCCAGCAGCTTGGGCAGAATGAGGGAGCTGTTTTTT.

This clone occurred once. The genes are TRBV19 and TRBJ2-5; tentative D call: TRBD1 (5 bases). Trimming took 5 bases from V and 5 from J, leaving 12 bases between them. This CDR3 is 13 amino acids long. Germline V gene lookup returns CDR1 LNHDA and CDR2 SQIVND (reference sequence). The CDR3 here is CASSSQGWETQYF. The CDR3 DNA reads TGTGCCAGTAGTTCCCAGGGCTGGGAGACCCAGTACTTC.